Each of the 7 T cell receptor beta chains below was sequenced from the same sample in a study of blood T cells in healthy people across ages. Combining a sample-barcoded 5' primer with a J-beta primer mix, a second PCR ran for roughly 7 to 12 cycles. TCRdb used MiXCR to reprocess the 5' RACE reads, holding one entry per CDR3 protein. The table shows approximately 320,000 distinct CDR3 sequences, with 27% occurring only once. The sample comprised blood. These TCRs come from a woman in her 70s in good health.

This clonotype has only one observation. The genes are TRBV20-1 and TRBJ2-5; no firm D call. The J call may be mistaken, given a closer DNA end match to TRBJ2-7. In germline, CDR1 is DFQATT, CDR2 SNEGSKA (reference sequence). The CDR3 runs to 14 residues. As DNA, the CDR3 is TGCAGTGCTGTTGGACGGCCCCTCTCCTACGAGCAGTACTTC. The encoded protein is CSAVGRPLSYEQYF.

This clonotype was recorded a few times. This rearrangement joins TRBV20-1 to TRBJ2-1; D is perhaps TRBD2 (6 bases). The J call could be wrong; TRBJ2-5 is a better fit for the DNA end. Germline CDR1 reads DFQATT; CDR2 reads SNEGSKA (reference sequence). The CDR3 loop spans 15 amino acids. Here the CDR3 reads CSARDFRRGSETQYF. The CDR3 nucleotides are TGCAGTGCTAGAGATTTTCGGCGGGGCTCGGAGACCCAGTACTTC.

Notes on this clonotype: Here the CDR3 omits its conserved ending phenylalanine or tryptophan, so a read error is the likely source. The V and J genes are TRBV7-3 and TRBJ2-6, with a tentative D call TRBD1 (5 bases). Germline CDR1 is SGHTA and CDR2 is FQGTGA. The CDR3 is 17 residues long. The CDR3 DNA follows: TGTGCCGGCAGCTCCCAGCCCGGCAGGGCTGGGGCCAACGTCCTGACTCTC. Residues: CAGSSQPGRAGANVLTL.

In the case of this clonotype: A much bigger clone sits one base away, suggesting this may be a read error. The gene calls are TRBV6-5 and TRBJ2-5; 8 nucleotides align to TRBD2. The CDR3 is 14 residues long. Germline loops: CDR1 MNHEY, CDR2 SVGAGI. J was trimmed by 1 base and V by 6 bases; bases with no gene match: 4. CDR3 DNA sequence: TGTGCCAGCAGGGCACTAGCGGCCCAAGAGACCCAGTACTTC. Its translation: CASRALAAQETQYF.

V and J are TRBV4-2 and TRBJ2-3; D not certain. The germline V and J ends were trimmed by 4 bases and 1 base, with 6 bases remaining between them. This CDR3 comprises 13 residues. CDR1 and CDR2 (germline): LGHNA, YNFKEQ. This CDR3 is CASSRVGTDTQYF. CDR3 DNA sequence: TGTGCCAGCAGCCGAGTGGGCACAGATACGCAGTATTTT.

This clonotype showed up just a few times. V usage is TRBV15 and J usage is TRBJ1-5; TRBD1 might be the D (5 bases). Germline V gene data show CDR1 as LNHNV and CDR2 as YYDKDF (reference sequence). Trimming shortened V by 5 bases and J by 4 bases, and 9 bases separated the two germline ends. The CDR3 consists of 13 residues. The CDR3 loop reads CATSVQVNQPQHF. The CDR3 DNA follows: TGTGCCACCAGCGTACAGGTTAATCAGCCCCAGCATTTT.

J is TRBJ2-1 and V is TRBV5-1; 12 bases map to TRBD2. V shed 7 bases and J 6 bases; nucleotides not matched to a gene: 8. The germline V gene has CDR1 SGHRS and CDR2 YFSETQ. The CDR3 spans 15 residues. This chain's CDR3 is CASSPTSGSFNEQFF. In DNA, the CDR3 is TGCGCCAGCTCCCCGACTAGCGGGAGTTTCAATGAGCAGTTCTTC.